Shown below are 9 T cell receptor beta chains from a single sample sequenced in a study of shared clonotypes between healthy human individuals. Naive-designated CD8 cells lacked CD45RO, were positively enriched for CCR7, and omitted terminally differentiated effector memory CD45RA+ cells. The table came from immunoSEQ multiplex PCR; TCRdb's copy has only in-frame clones and leaves some out. Here the sample spans under 700,000 clones, approximately 95% being singletons. The sample taken for sequencing was naive CD8+ T cells sorted from blood. The receptors originated from a young woman in good health.

The J gene is TRBJ2-7, the V gene TRBV18, with 8 bases identical to TRBD2. V trimming: 6 bases; J trimming: 3 bases; junction bases outside the gene matches: 13. This CDR3 is built from 16 residues. Germline CDR1 reads KGHSH; CDR2 reads LQKENI. The CDR3: CASSPQGSGNRYEQYF. CDR3 nucleotides: TGTGCCAGCTCCCCCCAGGGTAGCGGGAATCGCTACGAGCAGTACTTC. Using reference TRBV18 and TRBJ2-7 for the parts outside the CDR3, the full variable domain is NAGVMQNPRHLVRRRGQEARLRCSPMKGHSHVYWYRQLPEEGLKFMVYLQKENIIDESGMPKERFSAEFPKEGPSILRIQQVVRGDSAAYFCASSPQGSGNRYEQYFGPGTRLTVT.

The V call is TRBV4-1, the J call TRBJ2-4; TRBD2 matches 11 bases. Germline CDR1 MGHRA, CDR2 YSYEKL. With 3 bases clipped from V and 1 base from J, the junction kept 2 bases outside the gene matches. This CDR3 has 16 residues. DNA of the CDR3: TGCGCCAGCAGCCATAGCGGGAGGGCGGCCAAAAACATTCAGTACTTC. This sequence encodes CASSHSGRAAKNIQYF.

This clone was seen just once. The V and J genes are TRBV28 and TRBJ2-7, with D possibly matching TRBD1 (5 bases). The germline CDR1 and CDR2 sequences are MDHEN and SYDVKM. Trimming cost V 5 bases and J 3 bases, with 20 bases left between them. The CDR3 is 16 amino acids. The CDR3 spells CASSTPTVREYYEQYF. The CDR3 coding sequence is TGTGCCAGCAGTACCCCGACGGTCAGGGAATACTACGAGCAGTACTTC.

This chain links TRBV19 with TRBJ1-1; D remains ambiguous. CDR3 size: 14 residues. Germline values: CDR1 LNHDA, CDR2 SQIVND (reference sequence). Trimming took off 8 bases at V and 2 bases at J, with 15 bases between the two ends. CDR3 protein: CASLGGPENTEAFF. In DNA form, the CDR3 reads TGTGCCAGTCTGGGTGGTCCGGAAAACACTGAAGCTTTCTTT.

The genes are TRBV11-2 and TRBJ2-7; possible D gene TRBD1, 8 bases. The CDR3 runs 15 residues. V lost 4 bases to trimming and J lost 1 base, with 14 bases between them. CDR1 SGHAT and CDR2 FQNNGV come from the germline V gene. Here the CDR3 reads CASSSGGTGSYEQYF. For the CDR3, the DNA is TGTGCCAGCAGCTCCGGGGGGACAGGATCCTACGAGCAGTACTTC.

The rearrangement links TRBV7-9 to TRBJ2-7; no firm D call. This CDR3 comprises 13 residues. Per germline, CDR1 SEHNR and CDR2 FQNEAQ (reference sequence). V was clipped by 5 bases and J by 7 bases, with 15 bases between them. This chain's CDR3 is CASSLGPLGEQYF. The CDR3 nucleotides read TGTGCCAGCAGCCTAGGACCCCTGGGGGAGCAGTACTTC. The variable domain in full, completed from reference TRBV7-9 and TRBJ2-7, reads DTGVSQNPRHKITKRGQNVTFRCDPISEHNRLYWYRQTLGQGPEFLTYFQNEAQLEKSRLLSDRFSAERPKGSFSTLEIQRTEQGDSAMYLCASSLGPLGEQYFGPGTRLTVT.

This chain links TRBV12-5 with TRBJ1-2; unclear D gene. Germline assignment: CDR1 LGHNT and CDR2 FRNRAP. CDR3 length equals 12 residues. Trimming left V 5 bases short and J 8 bases short, with 12 bases between. CDR3 region: CASGRPAEGYTF. CDR3 DNA sequence: TGTGCTAGTGGTAGACCGGCGGAAGGCTACACCTTC.

A remark on this clone: The same CDR3 also results from other DNA sequences found in this sample. The gene calls are TRBV9 and TRBJ1-1; 9 nucleotides match TRBD1. Germline assignment: CDR1 SGDLS and CDR2 YYNGEE. CDR3 length: 13 amino acids. With V trimmed by 4 bases and J by 5 bases, 3 bases remained unmatched. As DNA, the CDR3 is TGTGCCAGCAGCACAGGGGGCCGGACTGAAGCTTTCTTT. Protein product: CASSTGGRTEAFF.

The chain uses TRBV19 and TRBJ1-4, with a tentative D call TRBD1 (5 bases). Germline values: CDR1 LNHDA, CDR2 SQIVND (reference sequence). The CDR3 contains 15 residues. Trimming stripped 9 bases from V and 0 bases from J, with 14 bases between. CDR3 amino acids: CASQARDSTNEKLFF. For the CDR3, the DNA is TGTGCCAGCCAAGCCCGGGACTCAACTAATGAAAAACTGTTTTTT.